This TCR beta chain comes out of a study of STAT5B mutations in CD4+ large granular lymphocyte leukemia (dated by TCRdb to about 2022). About the full investigation: Among healthy controls, the CDR3 'QG' motif was associated with a particular HLA allele. Flow cytometry on FACSCanto II or FACSVerse showed that the purified fractions were more than 95% pure among lymphocytes. The TCRbeta repertoires of CD4+ T-cell large granular lymphocyte leukemia patients were compared with the TCRbeta repertoires of healthy blood donors.

CDR1 and CDR2 (MGHRA, YSYEKL) derive from the germline V gene. V is shortened by 4 bases, J by 2 bases, and the region joining them spans 9 bases. Including the terminal cysteine and phenylalanine, the CDR3 comprises 13 residues. Only CDR3 DNA is held: 39 bases, read in frame from base 1. Buffy coats from 35 to 40 blood donors, supplied by the Finnish Red Cross blood service, were used as healthy controls. All TCR-sequenced material derived from peripheral blood: patient blood samples and healthy donor buffy coats. Ficoll-Hypaque gradient centrifugation was used to isolate peripheral blood mononuclear cells. CD4+ cells were magnetically purified from the buffy coats of healthy controls. Genomic DNA was extracted with the Gentra Puregene Cell and Tissue kit and quantified on a Qubit 2.0 fluorometer. The immunoSEQ assay at survey resolution was used to sequence TCRbeta rearrangements from genomic DNA. Regarding the original processing steps: In the TCR sequencing data, the lowest productive clonotype frequency that could be detected was 2.59 x 10-5. Only productive TCRbeta rearrangements, meaning sequences that were complete and in-frame, were kept for the analyses. The clonality of each sample was calculated as Simpson clonality in the immunoSEQ Analyzer version 3.0. Clones were binned by frequency as very rare, small, medium, large (1-20%) or hyperexpanded (>20%). Generation probabilities were estimated with OLGA 1.2.3, V-gene circos plots were made with VDJtools, specificities were searched in VDJdb, and CDR3 motifs were identified with GLIPH. As stored in TCRdb, this immuneACCESS dataset retains in-frame rearrangements with V and J assigned. A fraction of the clones does not appear; measured against another copy, unresolved V genes explain less than half of the discrepancy, and the remainder lacks a known reason. Clone size and the V and J calls come from that table; the DNA yielded D and trimming. Counted in this sample were some 27,000 clones; approximately 75% of them appeared once. The biggest ten clones account for 3% to 3.5% of the sample.

The sample holds a few counts of this clone. Its binding antigen is unknown. It has no much larger one-base neighbor in the sample; base qualities were not kept. General conclusions and limits of the study: Compared with healthy CD4+ repertoires, CD4-sorted patient repertoires appeared more clonal, and this difference remained even after the putative leukemic clones were removed. The main leukemic clonotypes were found to be private to each patient, although approximately 26% of the main leukemic clonotypes were detected at low frequency in the non-leukemic repertoires of other patients. TRBV06-family usage was enriched among the top patient clones (8/27) compared with healthy controls (2/35). The data were not HLA-matched, and the relatively small sample size could explain the higher clonality seen in CD4+ compared with CD8+ T-LGLL.

The receptor comes from a human donor in good health. This sequence uses TRBV4-1 and TRBJ2-7, with the D gene too uncertain to name. Material for sequencing was CD4+ T cells from blood buffy coats. The CDR3 corresponds to CASSPATAYEQYF. The nucleotides are TGCGCCAGCAGCCCCGCTACAGCCTACGAGCAGTACTTC.